This T cell receptor (beta chain) was identified in a study of blood T cells in healthy people across ages (dated by TCRdb to the mid-2010s). About the investigation overall: In model experiments, roughly one uniquely barcoded TCR beta cDNA molecule per two T cells was captured by template switching. Age-related changes in TCR beta repertoire diversity were measured in the study by deep sequencing normalized with unique cDNA molecular identifiers. The donors were divided into four age groups: young (average approximately 15 years), middle-aged (about 39), aged (about 60) and long-lived (about 80). To avoid experimental bias, donors of different ages were randomly spread across the sequencing lanes. Using the same blood draw, the study looked at two additional independent replicas of 1 million unique cDNA reads for two donors, one aged 18 to 30 and the other aged 80 or older.

The CDR3 measures 15 amino acids from cysteine to phenylalanine. Of the read, only the CDR3 DNA is kept; its 45 bases are in frame from base 1. At the junction V is shortened by 0 bases and J by 5 bases; bases outside the gene matches: 4. CDR1 and CDR2 are read off the germline V gene as SGDLS and YYNGEE. As for this clonotype: Its antigen target is currently unknown. Nothing much larger sits one base from this clone, and base qualities are not available.

Systemically healthy Caucasian individuals from Russia, 35 to 40 in total and aged roughly 6 to 100 years, were included as donors. Each donor gave ten milliliters of peripheral blood, collected into EDTA-treated Vacutainer tubes. PBMCs were isolated by Ficoll-Paque density-gradient centrifugation, with at least 6 million obtained per sample. Trizol reagent was used to extract total RNA from the PBMCs, yielding at least 6 micrograms per sample. For every donor, an aliquot of PBMCs went through flow cytometry to measure the percentages of naive CD45RAhigh/CD27high T cells. Findings and caveats that apply to the study as a whole: There was a strong correlation between observed TCR beta diversity and the percentage of naive T cells measured by flow cytometry. As age increased, observed TCR beta diversity per million T cells dropped in a roughly linear way, and a significant reduction was already evident by age 40. Estimates of total diversity from one million sequenced T cells were regarded as lower bounds and underestimates. Donor CMV infection status was unknown, potentially confounding age-related changes in expanded clonotypes. Conclusive comparison of naive and antigen-experienced compartments was prevented by the profiling of bulk unsorted PBMCs. Compared with the aged group, more naive CD4+ T cells, fewer expanded clones and increased TCR diversity were shown by the long-lived group, suggesting age selection.

Libraries were made using 5' RACE. The instrument was an Illumina HiSeq 2500. A second PCR of about 6 to 11 cycles was performed with a sample-barcoded 5' primer and a J-beta primer mix. Each TCR beta cDNA molecule received a unique molecular identifier from a template-switch 5' adaptor carrying 12 random nucleotides. At least 3 million CDR3-containing paired-end reads were obtained from each sample. First-strand cDNA was synthesized from all RNA with the Mint cDNA synthesis kit, primed by a TRBC-specific oligonucleotide. Following uracil-DNA glycosylase treatment, a first 18-cycle PCR with universal primers M1SS and BC2_uni_R was performed on all cDNA. For the original study's pipeline: Each sample was normalized by randomly selecting 1 million high-quality reads, each carrying a distinct molecular identifier. Instead of being binned into consensus sequences, reads that shared molecular identifiers were thrown out. MiTCR, run with a Q25 quality threshold and the strictest error-elimination algorithm, handled CDR3 identification, clonotype clustering and error correction. A nonparametric unseen species model with Euler transformation was used to estimate a lower bound on total TCR beta diversity. TCRdb itself trimmed the public reads at Q25 with fastp, ran MiXCR and retained productive beta chains. CDR3 protein sequences are deduplicated, and each keeps its most common genes and DNA. V and J calls and clone size were set by TCRdb, not the authors. For this sample there are 630,000 or so distinct CDR3 sequences; approximately 30% appear just once. The top ten clones comprise roughly 14% of the sample.

The sample taken for sequencing was blood. The chain couples TRBV9 to TRBJ1-4, with TRBD1 identical over 7 junction bases. The TCR sequence derives from a woman older than 75 in good health. The nucleotide sequence is given as TGTGCCAGCAGCGTAGAACAGGGGTCAAATGAAAAACTGTTTTTT. The encoded protein is CASSVEQGSNEKLFF.